This T cell receptor (beta chain) emerged from a study of spatial heterogeneity in lung cancer. This clonotype was detected a few times. TCRdb reprocessed the 5' RACE reads via MiXCR and lists one record per CDR3 protein. The sample has some 43,000 distinct CDR3 sequences; about 11% are singletons. Regarding time point: blood at routine non-recurrence follow-up after resection. The source material was PBMCs, sampled at follow-up. This receptor was identified in a female donor with early-stage non-small cell lung cancer.

In DNA form, the CDR3 reads TGTGCCAGCAGACTACTAGCGGGTTACACCGGGGAGCTGTTTTTT. Encoded protein: CASRLLAGYTGELFF. The chain uses TRBV7-2 and TRBJ2-2; 9 bases align to TRBD2. CDR3 length: 15 residues. The V gene's germline CDR1 is SGHTA and CDR2 FQGNSA. V trimming: 6 bases; J trimming: 3 bases; junction bases outside the gene matches: 5. The full variable domain, completed using reference TRBV7-2 and TRBJ2-2, is GAGVSQSPSNKVTEKGKDVELRCDPISGHTALYWYRQSLGQGLEFLIYFQGNSAPDKSGLPSDRFSAERTGGSVSTLTIQRTQQEDSAVYLCASRLLAGYTGELFFGEGSRLTVL.